The present T cell receptor beta chain was sequenced within a study of T cells expressing NK-cell markers. Study-level information: There were seven HCMV-seropositive donors and one seronegative donor among the eight sequenced. Study results and limitations: In roughly six donors, dominant NKG2C+ clonotypes were roughly 1.0-8% of CD8+ T cells. Whether the expanded NKG2C+ T cell clones recognized HCMV remained unclear.

Synthesis of TCR beta cDNA relied on 5'RACE template switching carrying UMIs. No DNA is given; TCRdb re-called the 5' RACE reads and lists each CDR3 protein once. The repertoire shows some 460,000 distinct CDR3 sequences; the top ten hold almost 1.5%. The germline V gene has CDR1 KGHDR and CDR2 SFDVKD. CDR3 length: 18 amino acids. As for this clonotype: Its antigen is still unknown.

Sequencing was done on a sample of blood T cells: a sorted CD56 or NKG2C T cell subset, CD4+ or CD8+ T cells, or bulk PBMC T cells (not recorded which). The rearrangement links TRBV24-1 to TRBJ1-5; lacking DNA, the TRBD1 call made by TCRdb goes unchecked. This receptor was obtained from a woman aged 50 to 60 in good health. The CDR3 protein is CATSLGQGPWNSNQPQHF.